The 5 T cell receptor beta chains presented below share a single source sample, sequenced in a study of breast tumors, draining lymph nodes, adjacent tissues (dated by TCRdb to 2016 to 2018). Libraries were made using multiplex PCR. Sequencer: Illumina HiSeq 2000. The public reads were quality trimmed at Q25 with fastp and then assembled into clones with MiXCR by TCRdb, keeping productive beta chains. Entries that share a CDR3 protein sequence are merged under the most common genes and DNA. The sample table contains over 10,000 distinct CDR3 sequences; only one count was recorded for roughly 53% of them. The ten largest clones capture 40% to 50% of the sample. The source material was tumor-adjacent breast tissue. These receptors were obtained from a female donor with breast cancer. Some clones in this sample may be carry-over from other donors' samples.

The gene calls are TRBV12-3 or TRBV12-4 and TRBJ1-2; 7 nucleotides align to TRBD1. The length of the CDR3 is 16 residues. The J segment lost 7 bases and the V segment lost 3 bases, leaving 14 bases of the junction unmatched. CDR3 protein: CASSFAVGGEGAGYTF. DNA for the CDR3: TGTGCCAGCAGTTTCGCGGTGGGGGGGGAGGGGGCTGGCTACACCTTC.

There are many counts of this clonotype. The V gene is TRBV19, the J gene TRBJ2-5; TRBD2 matches 15 bases. CDR1 and CDR2 (germline): LNHDA, SQIVND (reference sequence). CDR3 length: 16 amino acids. J was trimmed by 5 bases and V by 8 bases; bases with no gene match: 9. CDR3 bases: TGTGCCAGTGGAACCGGGACTAGCGGGAGGATGGAGACCCAGTACTTC. This translates into CASGTGTSGRMETQYF.

The chain is built from TRBV19 and TRBJ2-7; weak D call: TRBD2 (5 bases). The V end was cut by 2 bases, the J end by 0 bases, with 11 bases between. This CDR3 has 15 residues. The V gene's germline CDR1 is LNHDA and CDR2 SQIVND (reference sequence). The chain's CDR3 is CASSISGYGSYEQYF. CDR3 nucleotides: TGTGCCAGTAGTATATCGGGATATGGCTCCTACGAGCAGTACTTC.

This clonotype was found many times. The chain recombines TRBV20-1 with TRBJ2-1; 7 nucleotides match TRBD2. V shed 3 bases, J shed 4 bases, and the junction held 9 bases outside the gene matches. The CDR3 has 15 amino acids. Germline CDR1 and CDR2: DFQATT and SNEGSKA (reference sequence). For the CDR3, the DNA is TGCAGTGCTAGGGGGGGGGACCTCACTTACAATGAGCAGTTCTTC. This sequence encodes CSARGGDLTYNEQFF.

At least ten counts were recorded for this clonotype. A much larger clone is a single base away; this may be a read error. This chain links TRBV4-3 with TRBJ2-5; the D is unclear. In germline, CDR1 is LGHNA, CDR2 YSLEER. This CDR3 is built from 14 residues. The CDR3 DNA reads as TGCGCCAGCAGCCAAGGCCTTGTCTCAGAGGCCCAGTACTTC. This gives the protein CASSQGLVSEAQYF.